The rows below give T cell receptor beta chains drawn from one sample of a study of identical twins. TCRdb independently ran MiXCR on the 5' RACE reads; one entry per CDR3 protein. The sample lists 420,000 or so distinct CDR3 sequences; roughly 18% were seen once. The sample comprised naive T cells sorted from blood. Every receptor here comes from a man in his fifties or sixties in good health. Each CDR3 is given with its conserved first and last residue. The order of the fields is CDR3 DNA, CDR3 protein, D gene, J gene, clone size, V gene. D genes are given only for firm matches. Not all rows give a size; the values are once, few, many and, for expanded clones, a class.

TGTGCCAGCAGCCCAAGGACAGGGTCCTACGAGCAGTACTTC CASSPRTGSYEQYF TRBD1 TRBJ2-7 many TRBV7-9
TGCGCCAGCAGCCAAGATAGCGCGGGGTACAATGAGCAGTTCTTC CASSQDSAGYNEQFF . TRBJ2-1 many TRBV4-3
TGTGCCAGCAGCTTGCCCCCTAGCGGGAGTTCTGGCCCCTACGAGCAGTACTTC CASSLPPSGSSGPYEQYF TRBD2 TRBJ2-7 many TRBV11-2
TGTGCCAGCAAGGGTGACGCGAACACCGGGGAGCTGTTTTTT CASKGDANTGELFF . TRBJ2-2 . TRBV2
TGCGCCAGCGGGAGGACAGGGTGGGGGGACGGCTACACCTTC CASGRTGWGDGYTF TRBD1 TRBJ1-2 few TRBV4-1
TGTGCCAGCAGCCAAGATCTTCCCTCAGATACGCAGTATTTT CASSQDLPSDTQYF . TRBJ2-3 . TRBV4-2
TGCGCCAGCAGCCTCCAGGGACTAGCGGGGATAAGCACAGATACGCAGTATTTT CASSLQGLAGISTDTQYF TRBD2 TRBJ2-3 few TRBV5-1
TGCGCCAGCAGCCTAGACATGAGCTCCTACGAGCAGTACTTC CASSLDMSSYEQYF . TRBJ2-7 many TRBV4-3
TGTGCCAGCAGCAACCTTGCACTAGCGGAGAATGAGCAGTTCTTC CASSNLALAENEQFF . TRBJ2-1 . TRBV21-1
TGTGCCAGCACTCCCCGGAACTATGGCTACACCTTC CASTPRNYGYTF . TRBJ1-2 few TRBV28
TGTGCCAGCAGTCCGACCGACGGAGACACTGAAGCTTTCTTT CASSPTDGDTEAFF . TRBJ1-1 few TRBV12-3/TRBV12-4
TGCGCCAGCAGCCCAAGGATAGGCGGGGGGGCCTTCGGGGAGCTGTTTTTT CASSPRIGGGAFGELFF TRBD2 TRBJ2-2 few TRBV4-3
TGTGCCAGCAGCTTAATGGACCCCCCGTACAATGAGCAGTTCTTC CASSLMDPPYNEQFF . TRBJ2-1 many TRBV11-1
TGTGCCAGCAGCTTAGTTCAGGGGAGCACAGATACGCAGTATTTT CASSLVQGSTDTQYF . TRBJ2-3 . TRBV13
TGTGCCAGCAGCCCCACCAGGGAGGACACTGAAGCTTTCTTT CASSPTREDTEAFF . TRBJ1-1 . TRBV9
TGCAGTGCTACCCGACGGACCCTTAATGAAAAACTGTTTTTT CSATRRTLNEKLFF . TRBJ1-4 many TRBV20-1
TGTGCCAGCAGCTTGGTTTTCAGTAGTATCTCCTACGAGCAGTACTTC CASSLVFSSISYEQYF . TRBJ2-7 . TRBV5-6
TGTGCCAGCAGGCGGACTAGCGGGGACCCAGTCCCGTTCTTC CASRRTSGDPVPFF TRBD2 TRBJ2-1 many TRBV7-2
TGTGCCAGCAGCTTAACGGGGGACAACTCCTACGAGCAGTACTTC CASSLTGDNSYEQYF . TRBJ2-7 . TRBV7-6
TGTGCCAGCAGTAATCAGGGATACGAGCAGTACTTC CASSNQGYEQYF . TRBJ2-7 many TRBV6-5